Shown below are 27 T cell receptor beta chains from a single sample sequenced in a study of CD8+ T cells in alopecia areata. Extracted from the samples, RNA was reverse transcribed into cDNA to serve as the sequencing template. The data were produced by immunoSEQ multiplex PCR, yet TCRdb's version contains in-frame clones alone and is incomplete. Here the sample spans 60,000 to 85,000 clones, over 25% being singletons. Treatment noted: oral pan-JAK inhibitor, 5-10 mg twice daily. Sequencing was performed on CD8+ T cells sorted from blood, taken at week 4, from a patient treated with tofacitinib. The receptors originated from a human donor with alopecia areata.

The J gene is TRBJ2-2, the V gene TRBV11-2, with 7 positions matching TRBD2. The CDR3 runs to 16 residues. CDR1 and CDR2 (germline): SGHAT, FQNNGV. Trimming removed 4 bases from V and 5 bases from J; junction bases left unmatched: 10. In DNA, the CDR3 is TGTGCCAGCAGCTCCGGGGGGTCTTCGCGAACCGGGGAGCTGTTTTTT. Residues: CASSSGGSSRTGELFF.

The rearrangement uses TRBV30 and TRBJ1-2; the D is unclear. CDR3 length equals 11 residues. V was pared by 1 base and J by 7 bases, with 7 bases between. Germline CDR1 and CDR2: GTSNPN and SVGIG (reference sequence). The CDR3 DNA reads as TGTGCCTGGAGTGCTTCTCTTGGCTACACCTTC. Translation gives CAWSASLGYTF.

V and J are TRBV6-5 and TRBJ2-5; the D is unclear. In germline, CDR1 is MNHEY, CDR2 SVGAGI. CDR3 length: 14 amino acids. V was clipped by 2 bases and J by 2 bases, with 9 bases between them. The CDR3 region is CASSYLADQETQYF. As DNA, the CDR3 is TGTGCCAGCAGTTACCTGGCAGATCAAGAGACCCAGTACTTC.

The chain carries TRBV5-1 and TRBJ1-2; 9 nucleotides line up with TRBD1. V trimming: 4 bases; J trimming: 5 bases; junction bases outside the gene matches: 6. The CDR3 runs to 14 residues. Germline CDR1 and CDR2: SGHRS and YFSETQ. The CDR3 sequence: CASSHRDRVYGYTF. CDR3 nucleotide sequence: TGCGCCAGCAGCCACCGGGACAGGGTTTATGGCTACACCTTC.

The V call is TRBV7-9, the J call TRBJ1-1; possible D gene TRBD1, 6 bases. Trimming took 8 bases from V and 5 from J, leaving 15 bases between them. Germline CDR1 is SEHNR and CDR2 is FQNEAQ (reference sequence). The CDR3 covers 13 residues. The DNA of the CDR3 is TGTGCCAGCGTCGCGGGGGGCGAAACTGAAGCTTTCTTT. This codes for CASVAGGETEAFF.

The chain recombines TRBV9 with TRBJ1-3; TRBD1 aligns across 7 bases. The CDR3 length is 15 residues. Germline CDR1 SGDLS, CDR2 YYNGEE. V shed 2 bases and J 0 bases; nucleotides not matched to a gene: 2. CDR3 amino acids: CASSVGQPSGNTIYF. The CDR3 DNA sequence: TGTGCCAGCAGCGTGGGACAGCCCTCTGGAAACACCATATATTTT.

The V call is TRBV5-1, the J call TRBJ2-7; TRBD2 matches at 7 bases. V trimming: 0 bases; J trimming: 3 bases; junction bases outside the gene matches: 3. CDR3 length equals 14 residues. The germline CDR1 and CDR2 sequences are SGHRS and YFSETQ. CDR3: CASSLAASGYEQYF. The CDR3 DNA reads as TGCGCCAGCAGCTTGGCGGCTAGCGGCTACGAGCAGTACTTC.

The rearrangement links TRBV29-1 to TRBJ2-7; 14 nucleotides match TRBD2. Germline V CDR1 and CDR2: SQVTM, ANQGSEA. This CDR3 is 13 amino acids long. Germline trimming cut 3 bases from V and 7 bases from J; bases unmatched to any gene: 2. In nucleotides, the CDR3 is TGCAGCGTTGAGGGACTAGCGGGAGTGGAGCAGTACTTC. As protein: CSVEGLAGVEQYF.

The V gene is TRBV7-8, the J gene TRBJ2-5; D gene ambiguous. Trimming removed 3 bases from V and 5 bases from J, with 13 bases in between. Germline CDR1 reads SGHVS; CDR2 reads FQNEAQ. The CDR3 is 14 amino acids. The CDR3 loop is CASSLEATEETQYF. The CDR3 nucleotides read TGTGCCAGCAGCTTGGAAGCTACTGAGGAGACCCAGTACTTC.

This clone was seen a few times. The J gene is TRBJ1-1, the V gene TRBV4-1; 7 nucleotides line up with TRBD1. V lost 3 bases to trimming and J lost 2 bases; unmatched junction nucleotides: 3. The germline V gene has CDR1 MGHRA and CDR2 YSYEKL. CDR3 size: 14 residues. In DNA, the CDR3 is TGCGCCAGCAGCCACGACAGGGACAACACTGAAGCTTTCTTT. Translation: CASSHDRDNTEAFF.

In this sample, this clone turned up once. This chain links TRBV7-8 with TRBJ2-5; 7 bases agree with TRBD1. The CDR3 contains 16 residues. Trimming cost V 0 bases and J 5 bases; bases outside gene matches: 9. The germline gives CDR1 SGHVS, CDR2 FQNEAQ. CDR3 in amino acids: CASSLARRGGGETQYF. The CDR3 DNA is TGTGCCAGCAGCTTAGCGAGGAGAGGGGGCGGCGAGACCCAGTACTTC.

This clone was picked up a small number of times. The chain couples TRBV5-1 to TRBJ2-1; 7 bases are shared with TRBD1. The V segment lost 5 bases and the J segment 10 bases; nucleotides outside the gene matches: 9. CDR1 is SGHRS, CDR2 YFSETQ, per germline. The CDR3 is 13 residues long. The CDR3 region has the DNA TGCGCCAGCAGAATAAACAGGGGTAACGAGCAGTTCTTC. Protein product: CASRINRGNEQFF.

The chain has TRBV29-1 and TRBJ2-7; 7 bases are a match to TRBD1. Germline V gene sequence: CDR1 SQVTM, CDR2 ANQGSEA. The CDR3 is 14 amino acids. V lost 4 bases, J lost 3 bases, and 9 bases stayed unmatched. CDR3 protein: CSVGGGQANYEQYF. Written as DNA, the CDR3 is TGCAGCGTTGGGGGTGGACAGGCGAACTACGAGCAGTACTTC.

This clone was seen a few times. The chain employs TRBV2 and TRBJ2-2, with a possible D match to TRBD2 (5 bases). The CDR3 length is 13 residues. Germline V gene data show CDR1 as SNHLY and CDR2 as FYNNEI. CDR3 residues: CGRREGNTGELFF. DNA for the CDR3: TGTGGCCGACGGGAAGGTAACACCGGGGAGCTGTTTTTT.

CDR3 sequence: CASSTRDRTTSGANVLTF. In nucleotides, the CDR3 is TGTGCCAGTAGTACGAGGGACAGGACTACGTCTGGGGCCAACGTCCTGACTTTC. The rearrangement joins TRBV19 to TRBJ2-6, with TRBD1 identical over 8 bases. The CDR3 contains 18 residues. The V gene's germline CDR1 is LNHDA and CDR2 SQIVND (reference sequence). The trim removed 4 bases at V and 1 base at J, leaving 9 bases unmatched.

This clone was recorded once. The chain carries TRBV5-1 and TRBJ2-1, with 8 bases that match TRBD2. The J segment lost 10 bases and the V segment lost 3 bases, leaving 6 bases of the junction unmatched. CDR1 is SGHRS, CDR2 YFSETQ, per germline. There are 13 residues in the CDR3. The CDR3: CASSSAGDGEQFF. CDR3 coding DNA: TGCGCCAGCAGCTCAGCGGGAGATGGGGAGCAGTTCTTC.

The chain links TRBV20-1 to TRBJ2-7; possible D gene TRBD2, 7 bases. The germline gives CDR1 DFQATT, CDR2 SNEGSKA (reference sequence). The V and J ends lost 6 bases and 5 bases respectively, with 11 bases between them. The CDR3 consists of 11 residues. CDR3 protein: CSARGGNEQYF. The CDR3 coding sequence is TGCAGTGCCCGCGGGGGCAACGAGCAGTACTTC.

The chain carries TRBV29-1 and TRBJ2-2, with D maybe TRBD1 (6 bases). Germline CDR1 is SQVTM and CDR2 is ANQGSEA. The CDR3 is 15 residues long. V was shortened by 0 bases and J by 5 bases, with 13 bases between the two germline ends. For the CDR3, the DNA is TGCAGCGTTGAAGATCTAGGGGGACGGACCGGGGAGCTGTTTTTT. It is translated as CSVEDLGGRTGELFF.

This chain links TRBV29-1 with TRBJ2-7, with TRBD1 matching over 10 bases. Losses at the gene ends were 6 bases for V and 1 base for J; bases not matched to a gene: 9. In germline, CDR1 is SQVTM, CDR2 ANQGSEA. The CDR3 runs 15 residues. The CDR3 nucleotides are TGCAGCGTCTATATGACAGGGGGCTTATCCTACGAGCAGTACTTC. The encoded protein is CSVYMTGGLSYEQYF.

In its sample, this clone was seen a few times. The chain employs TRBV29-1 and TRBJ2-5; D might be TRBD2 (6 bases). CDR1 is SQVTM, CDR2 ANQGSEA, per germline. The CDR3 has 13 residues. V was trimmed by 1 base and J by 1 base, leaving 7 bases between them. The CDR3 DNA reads TGCAGCGTTGAAGCGGGAGTCCAAGAGACCCAGTACTTC. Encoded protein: CSVEAGVQETQYF. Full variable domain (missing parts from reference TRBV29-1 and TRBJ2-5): SAVISQKPSRDICQRGTSLTIQCQVDSQVTMMFWYRQQPGQSLTLIATANQGSEATYESGFVIDKFPISRPNLTFSTLTVSNMSPEDSSIYLCSVEAGVQETQYFGPGTRLLVL.

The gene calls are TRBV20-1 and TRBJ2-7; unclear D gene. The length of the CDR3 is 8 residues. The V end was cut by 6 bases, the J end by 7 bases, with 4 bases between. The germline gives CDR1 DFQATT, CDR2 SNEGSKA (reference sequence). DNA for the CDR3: TGCAGTGCGAATGAGCAGTACTTC. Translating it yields CSANEQYF.

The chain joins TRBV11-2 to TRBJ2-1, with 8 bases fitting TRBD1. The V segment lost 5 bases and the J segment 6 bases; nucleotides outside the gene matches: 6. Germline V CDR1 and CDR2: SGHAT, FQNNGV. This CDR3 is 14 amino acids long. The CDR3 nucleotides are TGTGCCAGCAGCGACCTGGACAGGGTCAATGAGCAGTTCTTC. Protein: CASSDLDRVNEQFF.

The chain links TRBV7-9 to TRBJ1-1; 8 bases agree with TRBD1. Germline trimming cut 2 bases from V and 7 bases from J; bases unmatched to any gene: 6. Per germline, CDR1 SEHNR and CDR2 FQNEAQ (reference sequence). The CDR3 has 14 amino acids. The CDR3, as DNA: TGTGCCAGCAGCTTAACCACAGGGGGAAGTGAAGCTTTCTTT. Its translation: CASSLTTGGSEAFF. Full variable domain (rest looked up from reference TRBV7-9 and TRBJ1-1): DTGVSQNPRHKITKRGQNVTFRCDPISEHNRLYWYRQTLGQGPEFLTYFQNEAQLEKSRLLSDRFSAERPKGSFSTLEIQRTEQGDSAMYLCASSLTTGGSEAFFGQGTRLTVV.

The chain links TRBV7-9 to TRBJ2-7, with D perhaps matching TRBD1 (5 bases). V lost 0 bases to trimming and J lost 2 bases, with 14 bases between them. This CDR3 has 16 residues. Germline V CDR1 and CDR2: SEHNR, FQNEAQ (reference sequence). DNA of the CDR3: TGTGCCAGCAGCTTAGCGCAAGGGGTCGAAACCTACGAGCAGTACTTC. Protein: CASSLAQGVETYEQYF.

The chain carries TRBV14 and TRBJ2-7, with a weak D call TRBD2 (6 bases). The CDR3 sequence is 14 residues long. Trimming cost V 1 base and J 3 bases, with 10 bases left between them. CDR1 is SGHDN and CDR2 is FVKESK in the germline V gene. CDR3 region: CASSQAPGLYEQYF. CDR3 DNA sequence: TGTGCCAGCAGCCAAGCCCCGGGACTCTACGAGCAGTACTTC.

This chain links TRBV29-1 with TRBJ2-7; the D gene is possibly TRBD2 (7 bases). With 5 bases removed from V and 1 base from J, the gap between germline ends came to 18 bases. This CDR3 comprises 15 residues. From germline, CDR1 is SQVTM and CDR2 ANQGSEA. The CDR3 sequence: CSVFDGGLRSYEQYF. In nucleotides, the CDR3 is TGCAGCGTTTTCGACGGGGGGCTTAGATCCTACGAGCAGTACTTC.

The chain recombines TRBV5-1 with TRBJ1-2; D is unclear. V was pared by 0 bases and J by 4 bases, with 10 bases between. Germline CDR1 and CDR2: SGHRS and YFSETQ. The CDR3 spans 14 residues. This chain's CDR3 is CASSLAPSLYGYTF. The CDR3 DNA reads TGCGCCAGCAGCTTGGCCCCCAGTCTCTATGGCTACACCTTC.